The following is a T cell receptor (beta chain) sequence with its context. This clonotype was observed many times. Its antigen is still unknown. The input lacks base qualities; no much larger clone sits a single base away. The time point label, read with the paper, signifies: newly diagnosed GD, antithyroid drugs for less than 3 months. RNA was extracted from PBMCs in TRIzol for both TCR sequencing and RNA sequencing. Graves' disease was diagnosed according to American Thyroid Association guidelines. Patients for the study were recruited at an endocrinology department in Xi'an, China. Each patient gave approximately 10 milliliters of peripheral blood, collected in an EDTA anticoagulant tube. Ficoll Paque Plus density gradient separation was used to isolate PBMCs, and no further T cell sorting was done. An Agilent 2100 Bioanalyzer and agarose gel were used to check RNA quality, and a NanoDrop 2000 was used to measure RNA concentration.

From V the trimming removes 2 bases and from J it removes 7 bases, while the gene matches leave 8 bases of the junction unaccounted for. CDR1 and CDR2 were assigned from the germline V gene as SGHVS and FNYEAQ. The CDR3 runs 15 amino acids, cysteine and phenylalanine included. CDR3 DNA only is kept here, 45 bases in frame from base 1. The sample comes from a study of regulatory T cells in long-lasting Graves disease (dated by TCRdb to about 2021). Turning to the overall study: In the newly diagnosed Graves' disease group, patients had been taking antithyroid drugs for less than 3 months. The study was registered as a clinical trial and conducted in China. A total of some 35 samples underwent TCR sequencing: around 13 from persistent and roughly 20 from newly diagnosed Graves' disease patients. Peripheral blood TCR sequencing and RNA sequencing compared persistent Graves' disease patients with newly diagnosed Graves' disease patients.

Library construction relied on multiplex PCR. The sequencing machine was an Illumina HiSeq 4000. TCR beta libraries were built with iRepertoire HTBI primers and Arm-PCR amplification of CDR3 regions. Before sequencing, the PCR products underwent gel purification. As for how the authors treated the data: A total of around 66 TRBV and under 15 TRBJ segments were identified across samples and were used for gene usage analysis of CDR3 amino acid clonotypes. COPE and FqMerger were used to merge filtered high-quality paired reads into contigs. BLAST was used to align contigs to IMGT TRBV, TRBD and TRBJ reference genes, and CDR3 was defined according to IMGT. Clonotypes above 0.1% frequency were classified as highly expanded clones. Shannon entropy served as the measure of repertoire diversity, while the Gini coefficient captured V-J evenness. A clonotype found in more than one individual was treated as public. TCRdb trimmed public reads at Q25 via fastp, called clones via MiXCR and kept in-frame beta chains. One record per CDR3 amino acid sequence lists the most common genes and DNA. These V and J calls derive from TCRdb rather than the authors' analysis. This sample is represented by more than 300,000 distinct CDR3 sequences; 12% of them were singletons. The ten most abundant clones make up under 20% of the sample.

General findings and caveats noted by the study authors: Sequencing and analysis were limited to the TCR beta chain. Persistent disease showed preferential use of TRBV28, TRBJ1-2 and TRBJ2-5, whereas newly diagnosed disease favored TRBV20-1 and TRBJ2-1. As a limitation, the authors acknowledged that the small sample size may reduce accuracy. Persistent patients shared more public clonotypes among themselves (around 2,500) than newly diagnosed patients did (about 970). Only peripheral blood was studied, because thyroid tissue, the primary lesion, was inaccessible. Persistent Graves' disease patients showed lower TCR Shannon entropy and fewer highly expanded clones than newly diagnosed patients, suggesting clonal expansion.

In addition, the sample was reused for a study of T cells in Graves' hyperthyroidism and ophthalmopathy. The second investigation adds: Stable Graves' hyperthyroidism was defined as no progression to ophthalmopathy during 18 months of follow-up. Hyperthyroidism patients were newly diagnosed, had a disease duration of under 2 months, and were aged 18 to 65 years. Patients with uncontrolled infections, other autoimmune diseases, pregnancy or lactation were excluded. Diagnoses were established on the basis of clinical symptoms, serum thyroxine and TRAb, thyroid ultrasound, and orbital computed tomography. The TCR CDR3 was subjected to a first round of RT-PCR using the HTBI primer set and the Qiagen OneStep RT-PCR kit. Blood samples also contained most of the expanded thyroid clonotypes (frequency above 0.001), which suggests that blood repertoires may reflect thyroid immune responses. Ophthalmopathy was separated from stable hyperthyroidism by a 13 V-J signature model, with around 90% sensitivity and roughly 81% specificity obtained in cross-validation and 80%/75% obtained in testing. During validation, the model predicted progression to ophthalmopathy a median of approximately six months ahead of onset, with around 71% sensitivity and 72.22% specificity. To identify TCR V-J signatures that set the groups apart, the researchers used a discovery cohort of more than 95 patients, made up of roughly 45 with Graves' ophthalmopathy and about 60 with stable Graves' hyperthyroidism. Whether ophthalmopathy could be predicted prospectively was tested in an independent validation cohort made up of 18 to 20 hyperthyroidism patients plus 17 patients who later progressed to ophthalmopathy. For training and testing, the roughly 93 patients in the discovery cohort were randomly divided in a 7:3 ratio. Thyroid tissue and blood T-cell repertoires from over 5 Graves' hyperthyroidism patients were also compared in the study. After sampling, hyperthyroidism patients received methimazole starting at 30 mg daily, and ophthalmopathy patients received high-dose intravenous methylprednisolone. Libraries were constructed in a second round of multiplex PCR, after which size selection and purification were performed. The libraries were sequenced on an Illumina HiSeq2000 using paired-end 100 bp reads. Raw data were processed with SOAPnuke, discarding reads with adapters, uncalled bases, mean Phred below 15, or no exact constant-primer or identifier match. High-quality paired reads were merged with COPE v1.2.5, and unique nucleotide sequences were defined as clonotypes. MiTCR v1.1 was used to align the clonotypes against IMGT TRBV, TRBD and TRBJ reference segments. The analysis was restricted to V-J combinations with a frequency above 0.0001, which together covered 99% to 99.2% of the repertoires. A TCS score was defined as the ratio between F50 (clonal expansion) and ExV (chaos), using BLOSUM62-based TCRdist between CDR3 peptides within each V-J. Welch's t-statistics and random forest reduced fewer than 600 V-J features to some 14, which were used in a naive Bayes classifier (R e1071). Sample size was not statistically predetermined, and blinding of investigators to group allocation was not performed. The paper describes TCR Vbeta CDR3 sequencing of 120 to 150 peripheral blood samples, made up of about 41 ophthalmopathy patients, 70 to 75 hyperthyroidism patients and approximately 17 progressor patients.

The receptor comes from a woman under 30 with Graves disease. Donor details come from another sample of the same person, matched by shared clones. The source was peripheral blood mononuclear cells (PBMCs), collected at new diagnosis, from a patient treated with antithyroid drugs. The chain is assembled from TRBV7-6 and TRBJ2-1, and TRBD1 aligns with 7 junction nucleotides. The CDR3 region reads CASSLNYGTENEQFF. The nucleotide sequence is TGTGCCAGCAGCTTAAACTACGGGACAGAAAATGAGCAGTTCTTC.